The 25 T cell receptor beta chains below come from one sample, sequenced in a study of PD-L1 blockade in urothelial cancer. The table came from immunoSEQ multiplex PCR; TCRdb's copy has only in-frame clones and leaves some out. The table has about 110,000 clones, roughly 90% seen once. The sample's time point: peripheral blood 6 weeks after treatment start. This specimen consisted of PBMCs, obtained around atezolizumab (anti-PD-L1) treatment. The source of these receptors is a man between 60 and 70 years old with urothelial cancer.

The V and J genes are TRBV27 and TRBJ2-3, with 14 positions matching TRBD2. Losses at the gene ends were 7 bases for V and 0 bases for J; bases not matched to a gene: 15. The length of the CDR3 is 20 residues. The V gene's germline CDR1 is MNHEY and CDR2 SMNVEV (reference sequence). CDR3 sequence reads: CASNTVLTSGRAVSTDTQYF. The DNA of the CDR3 is TGTGCCAGCAACACCGTATTGACTAGCGGGAGGGCCGTAAGCACAGATACGCAGTATTTT.

CDR3 sequence: CASSPPGTSGRDTQYF. DNA of the CDR3: TGTGCCAGCAGCCCGCCCGGGACTAGCGGGCGGGATACGCAGTATTTT. This chain links TRBV5-4 with TRBJ2-3, with 12 bases identical to TRBD2. This CDR3 is built from 16 residues. The V and J ends lost 4 bases and 6 bases, in that order; junction bases with no gene match: 9. Germline loops: CDR1 SGHNT, CDR2 YYREEE (reference sequence).

The chain employs TRBV6-4 and TRBJ2-1, with 11 positions matching TRBD2. With 3 bases clipped from V and 7 bases from J, the junction kept 8 bases outside the gene matches. This CDR3 has 16 residues. Germline CDR1 is MRHNA and CDR2 is SNTAGT. The CDR3 sequence is CASSDVSGGAGNEQFF. CDR3 nucleotide sequence: TGTGCCAGCAGTGATGTTAGCGGGGGGGCGGGTAATGAGCAGTTCTTC.

V is TRBV7-9 and J is TRBJ2-3; the match to TRBD2 covers 9 bases. The CDR3 loop spans 18 amino acids. Germline CDR1 SEHNR, CDR2 FQNEAQ (reference sequence). V was pared by 1 base and J by 2 bases, with 10 bases of the junction left unmatched. CDR3 DNA: TGTGCCAGCAGCTTAGGAAGGACAGCGGGGGGCCACACAGATACGCAGTATTTT. Translated, it gives CASSLGRTAGGHTDTQYF.

The chain couples TRBV28 to TRBJ2-6; D possibly corresponds to TRBD2 (5 bases). Deletions cut 5 bases from V and 2 bases from J, with 10 bases between. The CDR3 is 15 amino acids. Germline assignment: CDR1 MDHEN and CDR2 SYDVKM. The DNA of the CDR3 is TGTGCCAGCAGTCCAGGAGGTGCTGGGGCCAACGTCCTGACTTTC. It encodes CASSPGGAGANVLTF.

The genes are TRBV7-2 and TRBJ2-7, with a tentative D call TRBD2 (5 bases). CDR1 is SGHTA, CDR2 FQGNSA, per germline. The CDR3 runs 15 residues. V lost 7 bases and J lost 4, with 20 bases in between. CDR3 amino acids: CASISGSAGWYEQYF. The CDR3 nucleotides read TGTGCCAGCATCTCTGGGAGTGCTGGATGGTACGAGCAGTACTTC.

The J gene is TRBJ1-6, the V gene TRBV2; 10 positions match TRBD1. Germline V lookup: CDR1 SNHLY, CDR2 FYNNEI. The CDR3 is made up of 16 amino acids. The V gene end was trimmed by 4 bases and the J gene end by 1 base; junction bases not matched to a gene: 1. The CDR3 DNA sequence: TGTGCCAGCAGTGGACAGGGGGCTTCCTATAATTCACCCCTCCACTTT. Protein product: CASSGQGASYNSPLHF.

This chain uses TRBV7-9 with TRBJ2-5; D is ambiguous. CDR3 length: 14 amino acids. The V gene lost 3 bases and the J gene lost 5 bases, with 13 bases spanning the gap. From germline, CDR1 is SEHNR and CDR2 FQNEAQ (reference sequence). CDR3: CASSFSSARETQYF. In nucleotides, the CDR3 is TGTGCCAGCAGCTTTTCTTCGGCGCGGGAGACCCAGTACTTC.

CDR3: CASSLVFLAGDGEQFF. For the CDR3, the DNA is TGCGCCAGCAGCTTGGTTTTCCTAGCGGGAGACGGTGAGCAGTTCTTC. The rearrangement links TRBV5-1 to TRBJ2-1, with 10 bases matching TRBD2. The CDR3 length is 16 residues. V lost 0 bases and J lost 9; bases outside the gene matches: 9. Germline values: CDR1 SGHRS, CDR2 YFSETQ. Combining the CDR3 with reference TRBV5-1 and TRBJ2-1 gives the whole variable domain KAGVTQTPRYLIKTRGQQVTLSCSPISGHRSVSWYQQTPGQGLQFLFEYFSETQRNKGNFPGRFSGRQFSNSRSEMNVSTLELGDSALYLCASSLVFLAGDGEQFFGPGTRLTVL.

V gene TRBV6-1 combines with J gene TRBJ1-3, with D unclear. The V end lost 2 bases, the J end lost 4 bases, and 15 bases lay between the germline ends. Germline assignment: CDR1 MNHNS and CDR2 SASEGT. The CDR3 consists of 16 residues. The CDR3 reads CASSELVLRGGNTIYF. The CDR3 region has the DNA TGTGCCAGCAGTGAATTGGTACTACGGGGAGGAAACACCATATATTTT.

The chain has TRBV14 and TRBJ2-4; tentative D call: TRBD2 (7 bases). The CDR3 sequence is 17 residues long. Germline CDR1 and CDR2: SGHDN and FVKESK. V was shortened by 0 bases and J by 2 bases, with 14 bases between the two germline ends. CDR3 DNA sequence: TGTGCCAGCAGCCAAGAAGAGGGGGGGCGAACCAAAAACATTCAGTACTTC. Protein sequence: CASSQEEGGRTKNIQYF. Supplemented by reference TRBV14 and TRBJ2-4, the full variable domain reads EAGVTQFPSHSVIEKGQTVTLRCDPISGHDNLYWYRRVMGKEIKFLLHFVKESKQDESGMPNNRFLAERTGGTYSTLKVQPAELEDSGVYFCASSQEEGGRTKNIQYFGAGTRLSVL.

V and J are TRBV5-8 and TRBJ2-3; D unclear. The V and J ends lost 6 bases and 8 bases respectively, with 10 bases between them. From germline, CDR1 is SGHTS and CDR2 YDEGEE. This CDR3 is built from 11 residues. CDR3 in DNA: TGTGCCAGCACGGAGAGCACTACGCAGTATTTT. Translation gives CASTESTTQYF.

The chain has TRBV28 and TRBJ2-7; 9 bases are shared with TRBD1. In germline, CDR1 is MDHEN, CDR2 SYDVKM. V lost 8 bases, J lost 4 bases, and 9 bases stayed unmatched. CDR3 length: 14 residues. The CDR3 spells CASGLGQGKYEQYF. The CDR3 nucleotides read TGTGCCAGCGGATTGGGACAGGGAAAGTACGAGCAGTACTTC.

This clone was detected once. The DNA of the CDR3 is TGCAGCGTTGGGCAGGGGGGACTTGGCTACACCTTC. This gives the protein CSVGQGGLGYTF. V usage is TRBV29-1 and J usage is TRBJ1-2, with TRBD1 identical over 7 bases. Per germline, CDR1 SQVTM and CDR2 ANQGSEA. CDR3 length equals 12 residues. Trimming cost V 4 bases and J 7 bases; bases outside gene matches: 6.

This chain uses TRBV19 with TRBJ2-5; D perhaps matches TRBD1 (7 bases). The V gene lost 6 bases and the J gene lost 2 bases, with 13 bases spanning the gap. The germline V gene encodes CDR1 LNHDA and CDR2 SQIVND (reference sequence). The CDR3 is 14 amino acids. As DNA, the CDR3 is TGTGCCAGTAGGGGGGGACAGCCACAAGAGACCCAGTACTTC. Translation: CASRGGQPQETQYF.

V and J are TRBV6-1 and TRBJ1-5; the D is unclear. V was trimmed by 1 base and J by 3 bases, leaving 7 bases between them. The germline V gene encodes CDR1 MNHNS and CDR2 SASEGT. The CDR3 loop spans 14 amino acids. The CDR3 DNA sequence: TGTGCCAGCAGTGAAGGGACTAACAATCAGCCCCAGCATTTT. Translation gives CASSEGTNNQPQHF.

This clone was seen more than once but under ten times. The V call is TRBV6-4, the J call TRBJ1-2, with 7 bases lining up with TRBD1. CDR1 and CDR2 from the germline V gene are MRHNA and SNTAGT. V dropped 6 bases and J dropped 7; count of bases not matched to a gene: 5. The CDR3 is 12 residues long. CDR3 loop: CASRASGGGYTF. Written as DNA, the CDR3 is TGTGCCAGCAGGGCATCAGGGGGTGGCTACACCTTC.

This rearrangement joins TRBV7-2 to TRBJ2-7, with D perhaps TRBD2 (5 bases). V lost 5 bases and J lost 3, with 23 bases in between. The CDR3 totals 17 residues. Germline V lookup: CDR1 SGHTA, CDR2 FQGNSA. Here the CDR3 reads CASSQLMRSGLNYEQYF. DNA of the CDR3: TGTGCCAGCAGCCAACTTATGCGATCTGGACTTAACTACGAGCAGTACTTC.

The rearrangement uses TRBV2 and TRBJ2-7; a possible D gene is TRBD1 (6 bases). The germline V gene encodes CDR1 SNHLY and CDR2 FYNNEI. CDR3 length: 13 amino acids. Between the trimmed V and J ends, which lost 7 bases and 1 base, there was a span of 11 bases. The CDR3 nucleotides are TGTGCCAGCAATAGACAGGCATCCTACGAGCAGTACTTC. Translated, it gives CASNRQASYEQYF.

To note about this clone: Germline is not matched at one junction end, which may reflect a read error. The chain combines TRBV5-1 with TRBJ1-1, with D maybe TRBD1 (6 bases). Per germline, CDR1 SGHRS and CDR2 YFSETQ. This CDR3 has 12 amino acids. Written as DNA, the CDR3 is TGCGCCAGCAGCTTGGACAGGGAAAGAGAAGTCTTT. This translates into CASSLDREREVF.

The genes are TRBV4-1 and TRBJ2-1, with unresolved D. V gave up 0 bases and J gave up 3 bases, with 3 bases separating them. The CDR3 spans 13 residues. Germline V gives CDR1 MGHRA, CDR2 YSYEKL. CDR3 amino acids: CASSQDYYNEQFF. CDR3 nucleotide sequence: TGCGCCAGCAGCCAAGACTACTACAATGAGCAGTTCTTC.

V gene TRBV28 combines with J gene TRBJ2-5; TRBD1 aligns across 7 bases. From germline, CDR1 is MDHEN and CDR2 SYDVKM. The trim removed 4 bases at V and 4 bases at J, leaving 12 bases unmatched. The CDR3 length is 16 residues. The CDR3 spells CASSSRIQGVVETQYF. As DNA, the CDR3 is TGTGCCAGCAGTTCCCGAATCCAGGGGGTTGTAGAGACCCAGTACTTC.

The chain has TRBV7-9 and TRBJ1-4; 11 bases align to TRBD1. The CDR3 has 16 residues. Trimming at V came to 5 bases and at J to 7 bases, leaving 9 bases not matched to a gene. Germline values: CDR1 SEHNR, CDR2 FQNEAQ (reference sequence). The CDR3 sequence: CASSRGTGGSLEKLFF. CDR3 coding DNA: TGTGCCAGCAGCCGGGGGACAGGGGGAAGTCTTGAAAAACTGTTTTTT.

V gene TRBV2 combines with J gene TRBJ1-2; TRBD1 agrees at 9 bases. The germline gives CDR1 SNHLY, CDR2 FYNNEI. The CDR3 has 15 amino acids. J was trimmed by 4 bases and V by 0 bases; bases with no gene match: 3. The chain's CDR3 is CASSEAPGQGYGYTF. The CDR3 DNA reads as TGTGCCAGCAGTGAAGCACCGGGACAGGGCTATGGCTACACCTTC.

The chain is built from TRBV18 and TRBJ2-3; 10 bases align to TRBD2. Germline V gene sequence: CDR1 KGHSH, CDR2 LQKENI. This CDR3 comprises 18 residues. J lost 3 bases, V lost 1 base, and 10 bases had no gene match. The CDR3 protein is CASSPRFVPAGGTDTQYF. The CDR3 coding sequence is TGTGCCAGCTCACCACGTTTTGTCCCAGCGGGAGGGACAGATACGCAGTATTTT.